This entry lists 26 T cell receptor beta chains sequenced from one sample in a study of T cell changes during pregnancy in multiple sclerosis. Data came from immunoSEQ multiplex PCR; TCRdb stores just in-frame clones and leaves some out. Of 75,000 to 80,000 clones detected, 93% appear once; the ten largest clones hold 0.75%. The input for sequencing was peripheral blood, taken in the second trimester of pregnancy. The receptors here all came from a female donor in good health, enrolled as a control in a pregnancy study.

The CDR3 here is CASSFAAGSYEQYF. The DNA of the CDR3 is TGTGCCAGCAGCTTCGCGGCAGGGTCCTACGAGCAGTACTTC. The rearrangement uses TRBV7-3 and TRBJ2-7; weak D call: TRBD1 (5 bases). Looked up from germline, CDR1 is SGHTA and CDR2 is FQGTGA. CDR3 size: 14 residues. Trimming stripped 3 bases from V and 1 base from J, with 10 bases between.

This clone was counted a few times. This chain links TRBV7-3 with TRBJ1-2, with 7 bases fitting TRBD1. J lost 1 base, V lost 4 bases, and 6 bases had no gene match. Germline assignment: CDR1 SGHTA and CDR2 FQGTGA. This CDR3 has 15 residues. CDR3 region: CASSSTGDVNYGYTF. The CDR3 DNA sequence: TGTGCCAGCAGCTCAACAGGGGATGTTAACTATGGCTACACCTTC.

This clone was picked up one time. V and J are TRBV30 and TRBJ2-3, with a possible D match to TRBD2 (6 bases). Germline V gene sequence: CDR1 GTSNPN, CDR2 SVGIG (reference sequence). The CDR3 runs 16 residues. V was cut by 0 bases and J by 1 base, with 14 bases left in between. The DNA for the CDR3 is TGTGCCTGGAGTGTAGGCCCTGGCGGGGGCACAGATACGCAGTATTTT. It codes for CAWSVGPGGGTDTQYF.

This chain uses TRBV11-1 with TRBJ2-1; TRBD2 matches 12 bases. The CDR3 sequence is 15 residues long. Germline V gene lookup returns CDR1 SGHAT and CDR2 FQDESV (reference sequence). Trimming cost V 3 bases and J 9 bases; bases outside gene matches: 6. CDR3 DNA sequence: TGTGCCAGCAGCTTTCGTCTAGCGGGGGGGGGTGAGCAGTTCTTC. Translating it yields CASSFRLAGGGEQFF.

The rearrangement joins TRBV9 to TRBJ1-1; D perhaps matches TRBD1 (5 bases). The CDR3 totals 16 residues. Trimming left V 0 bases short and J 2 bases short, with 14 bases between. The germline V gene has CDR1 SGDLS and CDR2 YYNGEE. This chain's CDR3 is CASSVGPRAVNTEAFF. The CDR3 DNA is TGTGCCAGCAGCGTAGGTCCCAGGGCGGTAAACACTGAAGCTTTCTTT.

The V call is TRBV30, the J call TRBJ2-3, with 8 bases matching TRBD2. Germline lookup yields CDR1 GTSNPN and CDR2 SVGIG (reference sequence). With 4 bases clipped from V and 5 bases from J, the junction kept 5 bases outside the gene matches. The CDR3 spans 13 residues. The CDR3 protein is CAWNRGGKDTQYF. CDR3 sequence (DNA): TGTGCCTGGAACCGGGGGGGCAAAGATACGCAGTATTTT.

The J gene is TRBJ1-1, the V gene TRBV5-1; 8 bases agree with TRBD1. V was clipped by 4 bases and J by 3 bases; unmatched bases: 8. Germline CDR1 reads SGHRS; CDR2 reads YFSETQ. The length of the CDR3 is 15 residues. The CDR3 sequence: CASSERTGKDTEAFF. In DNA, the CDR3 is TGCGCCAGCAGCGAGAGGACAGGGAAGGACACTGAAGCTTTCTTT.

This rearrangement joins TRBV19 to TRBJ1-5; 7 positions agree with TRBD1. Trimming took 3 bases from V and 9 from J; bases not matched to a gene: 5. Germline V gene data show CDR1 as LNHDA and CDR2 as SQIVND (reference sequence). The CDR3 loop spans 13 amino acids. The CDR3 DNA sequence: TGTGCCAGTAGTATTGGTACAGGGGCGCCCCAGCATTTT. Amino acids: CASSIGTGAPQHF.

This chain links TRBV6-5 with TRBJ1-5; 9 positions agree with TRBD1. The CDR3 has 14 residues. Germline CDR1 reads MNHEY; CDR2 reads SVGAGI. J was trimmed by 2 bases and V by 6 bases; bases with no gene match: 2. CDR3 DNA: TGTGCCAGCAGCTGGGACAGGGGCAATCAGCCCCAGCATTTT. Translation: CASSWDRGNQPQHF.

The rearrangement uses TRBV30 and TRBJ2-7; D might be TRBD1 (6 bases). Per germline, CDR1 GTSNPN and CDR2 SVGIG (reference sequence). Trimming took 3 bases from V and 3 from J, leaving 15 bases between them. CDR3 length: 14 residues. In DNA, the CDR3 is TGTGCCTGGAGCGGTGGGCGAGGGGGCTACGAGCAGTACTTC. It yields the protein CAWSGGRGGYEQYF.

A single count supports this clone. The V call is TRBV30, the J call TRBJ2-7; no firm D call. The CDR3 consists of 12 residues. V was trimmed by 2 bases and J by 3 bases, leaving 8 bases between them. Germline-derived CDR1 and CDR2 are GTSNPN and SVGIG (reference sequence). CDR3 amino acids: CAWSSPVYEQYF. The CDR3 coding sequence is TGTGCCTGGAGTTCCCCTGTCTACGAGCAGTACTTC. The full variable domain, with the rest looked up from reference TRBV30 and TRBJ2-7, is SQTIHQWPATLVQPVGSPLSLECTVEGTSNPNLYWYRQAAGRGLQLLFYSVGIGQISSEVPQNLSASRPQDRQFILSSKKLLLSDSGFYLCAWSSPVYEQYFGPGTRLTVT.

V usage is TRBV6-1 and J usage is TRBJ1-3; TRBD1 is a possible D gene (5 bases). This CDR3 comprises 15 residues. Trimming took 8 bases from V and 0 from J, leaving 14 bases between them. Germline V lookup: CDR1 MNHNS, CDR2 SASEGT. The CDR3 DNA sequence: TGTGCCAGCTTTCAGGACATAGGCTCTGGAAACACCATATATTTT. Translation: CASFQDIGSGNTIYF.

The chain couples TRBV18 to TRBJ1-1; 7 nucleotides line up with TRBD1. This CDR3 has 16 amino acids. Germline V gene data show CDR1 as KGHSH and CDR2 as LQKENI. V was pared by 4 bases and J by 5 bases, with 13 bases of the junction left unmatched. CDR3 coding DNA: TGTGCCAGCTCACGCTACCTTGGGACAGAAGGAACTGAAGCTTTCTTT. Translation gives CASSRYLGTEGTEAFF.

The rearrangement links TRBV7-3 to TRBJ2-3; tentative D call: TRBD1 (5 bases). V lost 7 bases, J lost 8 bases, and 10 bases lay in between. CDR3 length: 11 amino acids. The germline gives CDR1 SGHTA, CDR2 FQGTGA. In DNA, the CDR3 is TGTGCCAGCATTTTAAGGGGTACGCAGTATTTT. Its protein product is CASILRGTQYF.

The J gene is TRBJ1-4, the V gene TRBV10-3, with D possibly TRBD1 on 6 matching bases. V was pared by 3 bases and J by 3 bases, with 11 bases between. This CDR3 is built from 15 residues. From germline, CDR1 is ENHRY and CDR2 SYGVKD. The CDR3 bases are TGTGCCATCAGTGATTCAGGGGATCCTAATGAAAAACTGTTTTTT. This codes for CAISDSGDPNEKLFF.

This clone appeared once. The chain couples TRBV5-4 to TRBJ1-2; 8 positions match TRBD1. Germline assignment: CDR1 SGHNT and CDR2 YYREEE (reference sequence). The CDR3 totals 14 residues. V lost 4 bases, J lost 6 bases, and 8 bases stayed unmatched. The chain's CDR3 is CASSLLSRGHGYTF. The CDR3 DNA sequence: TGTGCCAGCAGCCTTCTATCCAGGGGGCATGGCTACACCTTC.

The chain has TRBV7-8 and TRBJ1-2; tentative D call: TRBD1 (6 bases). Trimming left V 3 bases short and J 2 bases short, with 19 bases between. The CDR3 totals 17 residues. Germline-derived CDR1 and CDR2 are SGHVS and FQNEAQ. The CDR3 nucleotides are TGTGCCAGCAGCTTCACTCGCTTGGACAGCCCAAACTATGGCTACACCTTC. Translation: CASSFTRLDSPNYGYTF.

Only one count was recorded for this clone. This chain links TRBV7-9 with TRBJ2-2; 7 bases fit TRBD1. Germline V gene data show CDR1 as SEHNR and CDR2 as FQNEAQ (reference sequence). The V gene end was trimmed by 1 base and the J gene end by 4 bases; junction bases not matched to a gene: 15. This CDR3 is built from 19 residues. CDR3 sequence (DNA): TGTGCCAGCAGCTTAGATCGCTTTCCCAAGGGGGCGGGCACCGGGGAGCTGTTTTTT. The encoded protein is CASSLDRFPKGAGTGELFF.

CDR3 residues: CASSEGRGTEAFF. The CDR3 DNA follows: TGTGCCAGTAGTGAGGGCCGGGGCACTGAAGCTTTCTTT. The V call is TRBV19, the J call TRBJ1-1; D is undetermined. The V end lost 5 bases, the J end lost 4 bases, and 11 bases lay between the germline ends. Germline V gives CDR1 LNHDA, CDR2 SQIVND (reference sequence). This CDR3 has 13 residues.

The V call is TRBV19, the J call TRBJ1-2; TRBD1 might be the D (6 bases). V was pared by 8 bases and J by 3 bases, with 16 bases between. CDR1 is LNHDA, CDR2 SQIVND, per germline (reference sequence). The CDR3 is 14 residues long. The CDR3 here is CASLPRGADYGYTF. CDR3 sequence (DNA): TGTGCCAGTCTCCCCAGGGGAGCTGACTATGGCTACACCTTC.

The V and J genes are TRBV5-1 and TRBJ2-7; 10 bases fit TRBD2. The CDR3 is 16 residues long. V lost 0 bases and J lost 7; bases outside the gene matches: 10. Germline V gene sequence: CDR1 SGHRS, CDR2 YFSETQ. CDR3 loop: CASSLALAGAAREQYF. For the CDR3, the DNA is TGCGCCAGCAGCTTGGCCCTAGCGGGGGCCGCCCGGGAGCAGTACTTC.

In this sample, this clone turned up once. The chain uses TRBV4-2 and TRBJ2-4; the D gene is possibly TRBD1 (5 bases). The length of the CDR3 is 16 residues. Germline CDR1 LGHNA, CDR2 YNFKEQ. Trimming took 1 base from V and 7 from J, leaving 17 bases between them. The CDR3 reads CASSQGNPTVSNIQYF. The CDR3 DNA reads TGTGCCAGCAGCCAAGGGAACCCGACAGTATCCAACATTCAGTACTTC.

The V gene is TRBV7-2, the J gene TRBJ1-1, with a tentative D call TRBD1 (6 bases). CDR1 and CDR2 (germline): SGHTA, FQGNSA. The length of the CDR3 is 13 residues. Trimming cost V 5 bases and J 8 bases, with 15 bases left between them. DNA for the CDR3: TGTGCCAGCAGCCGCACAGGGTCAGCCGAAGCTTTCTTT. It is translated as CASSRTGSAEAFF.

This clone appeared a few times. This chain connects TRBV7-9 to TRBJ1-1; 7 bases align to TRBD1. Trimming removed 4 bases from V and 2 bases from J; junction bases left unmatched: 7. Germline V lookup: CDR1 SEHNR, CDR2 FQNEAQ (reference sequence). The CDR3 spans 15 residues. CDR3: CASSWTGEFNTEAFF. As DNA, the CDR3 is TGTGCCAGCAGCTGGACAGGAGAATTTAACACTGAAGCTTTCTTT.

This clone came up a few times. The rearrangement uses TRBV9 and TRBJ2-2, with 12 bases fitting TRBD2. Germline V gene data show CDR1 as SGDLS and CDR2 as YYNGEE. J was trimmed by 6 bases and V by 4 bases; bases with no gene match: 13. The CDR3 sequence is 18 residues long. DNA for the CDR3: TGTGCCAGCAGCTTCCTAGCGGGGGGGACCGCTTCGTCCGGGGAGCTGTTTTTT. Amino acid sequence: CASSFLAGGTASSGELFF.

The chain joins TRBV7-9 to TRBJ1-5; 12 bases map to TRBD1. CDR3 length: 17 amino acids. Germline V gene sequence: CDR1 SEHNR, CDR2 FQNEAQ (reference sequence). V shed 4 bases and J 5 bases; nucleotides not matched to a gene: 9. CDR3: CASSSPDGTGGDQPQHF. In DNA, the CDR3 is TGTGCCAGCAGCTCCCCTGACGGGACAGGGGGCGATCAGCCCCAGCATTTT.